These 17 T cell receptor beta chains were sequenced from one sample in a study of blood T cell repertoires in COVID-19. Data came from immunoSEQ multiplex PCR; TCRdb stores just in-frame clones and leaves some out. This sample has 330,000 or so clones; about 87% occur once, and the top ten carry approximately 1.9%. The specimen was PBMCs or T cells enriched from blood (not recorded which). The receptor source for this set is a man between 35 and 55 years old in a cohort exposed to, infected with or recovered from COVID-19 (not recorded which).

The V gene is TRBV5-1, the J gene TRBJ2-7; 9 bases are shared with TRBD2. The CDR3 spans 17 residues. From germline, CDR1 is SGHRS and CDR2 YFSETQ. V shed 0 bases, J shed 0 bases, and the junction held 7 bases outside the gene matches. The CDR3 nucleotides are TGCGCCAGCAGCTTGGGGGGACTAGCTGGTAGCTCCTACGAGCAGTACTTC. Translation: CASSLGGLAGSSYEQYF.

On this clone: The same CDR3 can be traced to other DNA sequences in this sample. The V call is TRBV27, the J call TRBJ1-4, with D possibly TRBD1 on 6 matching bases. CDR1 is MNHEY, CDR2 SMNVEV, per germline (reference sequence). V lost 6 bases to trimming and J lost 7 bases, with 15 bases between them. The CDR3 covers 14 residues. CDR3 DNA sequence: TGTGCCAGCAGCCTACAGGGAAGGGGTGAAAAACTGTTTTTT. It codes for CASSLQGRGEKLFF.

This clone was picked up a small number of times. Here the CDR3 DNA reads TGTGCCAGCAGCCAATTGCTGACAGGTCTCGGGGAAAAACTGTTTTTT. It yields the protein CASSQLLTGLGEKLFF. V and J are TRBV4-2 and TRBJ1-4, with D maybe TRBD1 (6 bases). Trimming left V 2 bases short and J 8 bases short, with 18 bases between. The germline V gene encodes CDR1 LGHNA and CDR2 YNFKEQ. This CDR3 has 16 residues.

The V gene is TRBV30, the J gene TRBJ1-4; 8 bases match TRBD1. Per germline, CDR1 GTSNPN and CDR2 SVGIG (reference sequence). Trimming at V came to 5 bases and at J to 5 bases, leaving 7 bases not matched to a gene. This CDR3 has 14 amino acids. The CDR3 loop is CAWGQGAQNEKLFF. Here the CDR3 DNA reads TGTGCCTGGGGGCAGGGGGCGCAGAATGAAAAACTGTTTTTT. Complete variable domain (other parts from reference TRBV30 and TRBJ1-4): SQTIHQWPATLVQPVGSPLSLECTVEGTSNPNLYWYRQAAGRGLQLLFYSVGIGQISSEVPQNLSASRPQDRQFILSSKKLLLSDSGFYLCAWGQGAQNEKLFFGSGTQLSVL.

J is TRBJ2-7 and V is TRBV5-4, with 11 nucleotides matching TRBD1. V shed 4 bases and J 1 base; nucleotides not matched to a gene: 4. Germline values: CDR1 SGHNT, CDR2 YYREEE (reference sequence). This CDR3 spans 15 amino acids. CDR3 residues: CASSPGQGASYEQYF. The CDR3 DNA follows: TGTGCCAGCAGCCCTGGACAGGGGGCATCCTACGAGCAGTACTTC.

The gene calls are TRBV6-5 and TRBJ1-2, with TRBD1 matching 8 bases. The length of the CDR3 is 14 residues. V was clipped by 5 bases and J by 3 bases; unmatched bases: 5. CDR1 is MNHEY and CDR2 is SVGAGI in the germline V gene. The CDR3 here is CASSRTGKDYGYTF. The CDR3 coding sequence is TGTGCCAGCAGTAGGACAGGGAAGGACTATGGCTACACCTTC.

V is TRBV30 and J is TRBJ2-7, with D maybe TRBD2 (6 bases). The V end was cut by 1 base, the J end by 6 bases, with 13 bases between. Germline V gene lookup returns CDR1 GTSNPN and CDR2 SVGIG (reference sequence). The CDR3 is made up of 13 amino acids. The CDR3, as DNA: TGTGCCTGGAGTGCCTTGGCGGGAAGCGAGCAGTACTTC. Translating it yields CAWSALAGSEQYF.

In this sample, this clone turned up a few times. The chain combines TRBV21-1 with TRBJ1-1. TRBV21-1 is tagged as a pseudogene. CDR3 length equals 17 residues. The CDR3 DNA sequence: TGTGCCAGCAGCAAAGTTGAGAGGGAGGTCGCGAACACTGAAGCTTTCTTT. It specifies CASSKVEREVANTEAFF.

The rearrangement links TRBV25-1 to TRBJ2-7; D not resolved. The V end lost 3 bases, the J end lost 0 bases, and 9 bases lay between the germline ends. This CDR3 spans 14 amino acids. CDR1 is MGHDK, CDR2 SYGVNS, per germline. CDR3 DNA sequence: TGTGCCAGCAGTGATAGTTCGCGCTCCTACGAGCAGTACTTC. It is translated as CASSDSSRSYEQYF.

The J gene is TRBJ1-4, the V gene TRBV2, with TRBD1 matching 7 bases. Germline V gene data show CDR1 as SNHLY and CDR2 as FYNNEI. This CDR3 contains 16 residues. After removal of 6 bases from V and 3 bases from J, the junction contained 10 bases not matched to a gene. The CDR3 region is CASSEQGIQANEKLFF. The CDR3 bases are TGTGCCAGCAGCGAACAGGGGATTCAGGCTAATGAAAAACTGTTTTTT. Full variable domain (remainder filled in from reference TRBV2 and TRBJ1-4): EPEVTQTPSHQVTQMGQEVILRCVPISNHLYFYWYRQILGQKVEFLVSFYNNEISEKSEIFDDQFSVERPDGSNFTLKIRSTKLEDSAMYFCASSEQGIQANEKLFFGSGTQLSVL.

This CDR3 reads CASSSLASGRNTGELFF. Here the CDR3 DNA reads TGTGCCAGCAGCTCCCTGGCTAGCGGAAGAAACACCGGGGAGCTGTTTTTT. V and J are TRBV5-4 and TRBJ2-2; 7 nucleotides align to TRBD2. CDR1 and CDR2 (germline): SGHNT, YYREEE (reference sequence). The CDR3 extends over 17 amino acids. V dropped 3 bases and J dropped 2; count of bases not matched to a gene: 10.

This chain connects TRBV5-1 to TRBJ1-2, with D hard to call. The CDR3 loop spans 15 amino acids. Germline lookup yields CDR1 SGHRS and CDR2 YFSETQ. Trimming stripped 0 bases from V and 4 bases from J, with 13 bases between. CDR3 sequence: CASSLDTGTTYGYTF. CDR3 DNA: TGCGCCAGCAGCTTGGACACGGGTACTACCTATGGCTACACCTTC.

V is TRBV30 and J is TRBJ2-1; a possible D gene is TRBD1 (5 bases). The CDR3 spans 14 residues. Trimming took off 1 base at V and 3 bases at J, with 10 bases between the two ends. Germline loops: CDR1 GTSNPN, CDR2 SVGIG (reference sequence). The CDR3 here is CAWSGGDSYNEQFF. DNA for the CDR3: TGTGCCTGGAGTGGGGGCGACAGCTACAATGAGCAGTTCTTC. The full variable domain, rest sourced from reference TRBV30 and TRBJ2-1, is SQTIHQWPATLVQPVGSPLSLECTVEGTSNPNLYWYRQAAGRGLQLLFYSVGIGQISSEVPQNLSASRPQDRQFILSSKKLLLSDSGFYLCAWSGGDSYNEQFFGPGTRLTVL.

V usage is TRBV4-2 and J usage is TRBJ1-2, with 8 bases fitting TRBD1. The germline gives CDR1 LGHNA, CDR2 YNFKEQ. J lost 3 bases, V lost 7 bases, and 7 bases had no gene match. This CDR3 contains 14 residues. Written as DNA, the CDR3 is TGTGCCAGCAACCGACAGGGGAGTTACTATGGCTACACCTTC. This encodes CASNRQGSYYGYTF.

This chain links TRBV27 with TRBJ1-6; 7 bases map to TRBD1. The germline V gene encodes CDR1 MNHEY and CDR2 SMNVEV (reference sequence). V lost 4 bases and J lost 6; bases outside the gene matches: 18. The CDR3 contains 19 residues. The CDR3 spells CASSSRTGSYSKGNSPLHF. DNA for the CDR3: TGTGCCAGCAGTTCCAGGACAGGATCATATAGCAAAGGTAATTCACCCCTCCACTTT.

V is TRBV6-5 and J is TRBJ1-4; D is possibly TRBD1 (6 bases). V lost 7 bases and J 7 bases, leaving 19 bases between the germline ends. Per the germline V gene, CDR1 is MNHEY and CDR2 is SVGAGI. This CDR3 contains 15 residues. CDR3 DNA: TGTGCCAGCACTCCCTCGGGACATTTCAGTGAAAAACTGTTTTTT. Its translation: CASTPSGHFSEKLFF.

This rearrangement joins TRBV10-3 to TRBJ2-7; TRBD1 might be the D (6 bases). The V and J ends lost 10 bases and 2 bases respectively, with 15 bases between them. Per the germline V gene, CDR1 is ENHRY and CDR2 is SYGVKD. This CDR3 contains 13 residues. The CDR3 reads CATAQTGAYEQYF. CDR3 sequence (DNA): TGTGCCACCGCCCAGACAGGAGCCTACGAGCAGTACTTC.